The clone carrying this T cell receptor (beta chain) was counted only a few times. The antigen is unknown. Constant-region reverse primers amplified full-length variable regions, followed by semi-nested Nested Universal Primer A PCR. In TCRdb, the 5' RACE reads were re-called with MiXCR into one record per CDR3 protein. The sample lists approximately 47,000 distinct CDR3 sequences, roughly 30% occurring once. The CDR3 has 16 residues. Germline V gene data show CDR1 as SGHNT and CDR2 as YYREEE (reference sequence). V shed 1 base, J shed 6 bases, and the junction held 10 bases outside the gene matches. Naive CD4+ cells had CD25+ Tregs removed. Whole-study findings and limits: In terms of TCR gene usage, tumor memory CD4+ T cells clustered together with blood and lymph node memory CD4+ cells, as well as with lymph node naive CD4+ cells. Whole repertoires were not studied in the larger cohort, only one V-J beta rearrangement.

This sequence originates from a female donor with breast cancer. This rearrangement joins TRBV5-4 to TRBJ2-3; 8 bases fit TRBD2. Sequenced: naive CD4+ T cells sorted from blood. As for subset: naive CD4+ T cells, CD4+CD45RA+CD25-. CDR3 protein: CASSLYLSGGPDTQYF. The CDR3 DNA reads TGTGCCAGCAGCTTGTATTTGTCGGGGGGGCCGGATACGCAGTATTTT.